This T cell receptor beta chain came from a study of memory CD4+ T cells and cytomegalovirus serostatus. Single viable CD3+CD4+CD8-CD45RO+ cells were sorted as the memory CD4+ T cells. CDR3 length: 15 amino acids. Clones were sequenced by immunoSEQ multiplex PCR, and TCRdb holds only the in-frame ones, with some missing. The sample yields under 55,000 clones, about four fifths seen once. The specimen was memory CD4+ T cells from blood. V is TRBV12-2 and J is TRBJ2-7; the table gives TRBD2 as D, unverified against the DNA. TRBV12-2 is designated a pseudogene. This TCR was recovered from an adult in good health and CMV-seropositive. The CDR3 loop is CASRLGLAGYGEQYF. The CDR3, as DNA: TGTGCAAGTCGCTTAGGACTAGCGGGCTACGGGGAGCAGTACTTC.